Following are 26 T cell receptor beta chains from one sample sequenced in a study of T cells expressing NK-cell markers. One entry per CDR3 protein, without DNA, is what TCRdb gives after re-calling the 5' RACE reads. Its table lists 300,000 to 450,000 distinct CDR3 sequences. The sequenced material came from blood T cells: a sorted CD56 or NKG2C T cell subset, CD4+ or CD8+ T cells, or bulk PBMC T cells (not recorded which). The receptors derive from a man between 18 and 69 years old in good health.

The chain is built from TRBV12-3 or TRBV12-4 and TRBJ1-2. The CDR3 loop spans 14 amino acids. The CDR3 spells CASSLRGPAYGYTF.

The chain employs TRBV7-8 and TRBJ2-7; checking the TCRdb D call of TRBD1 is not possible without DNA. The length of the CDR3 is 14 residues. Germline CDR1 reads SGHVS; CDR2 reads FQNEAQ. CDR3: CASSLFLQGDEQYF.

This chain joins TRBV20-1 and TRBJ2-7; the D call of TRBD2 rests on TCRdb alone, since no DNA is present to check it. This CDR3 is built from 17 residues. In germline, CDR1 is DFQATT, CDR2 SNEGSKA (reference sequence). The CDR3 loop reads CSARDPALGSLGGEQYF.

The chain joins TRBV29-1 to TRBJ2-7. The CDR3 extends over 12 amino acids. Germline V CDR1 and CDR2: SQVTM, ANQGSEA. The CDR3 spells CSGLTSANEQYF.

V and J are TRBV27 and TRBJ1-2; TCRdb names TRBD1, which stays unverified in the absence of DNA. Germline values: CDR1 MNHEY, CDR2 SMNVEV (reference sequence). The CDR3 runs 14 residues. The CDR3 sequence is CASSFSGTVGGYTF.

The chain links TRBV27 to TRBJ2-7; the TCRdb D gene call, TRBD1, has no DNA to confirm it. Germline assignment: CDR1 MNHEY and CDR2 SMNVEV (reference sequence). There are 14 residues in the CDR3. CDR3 loop: CASSRTGSSYEQYF.

The chain recombines TRBV27 with TRBJ1-5; TCRdb proposes TRBD1, but this gene call is untestable without DNA. Germline loops: CDR1 MNHEY, CDR2 SMNVEV (reference sequence). The CDR3 extends over 14 amino acids. CDR3 in amino acids: CASRRGQGDQPQHF.

The rearrangement links TRBV18 to TRBJ2-5; TCRdb picks TRBD2, but there is no DNA to check that call. This CDR3 contains 14 residues. The germline V gene encodes CDR1 KGHSH and CDR2 LQKENI. The chain's CDR3 is CASSPTSGIETQYF.

The chain has TRBV28 and TRBJ1-2; TCRdb selects TRBD1, and the lack of DNA leaves this call unchecked. This CDR3 contains 14 residues. Germline V gene lookup returns CDR1 MDHEN and CDR2 SYDVKM. The CDR3 reads CASTNSYRAYGYTF.

V gene TRBV18 combines with J gene TRBJ2-2; TCRdb's D call of TRBD2 is untestable without DNA. Germline V gene data show CDR1 as KGHSH and CDR2 as LQKENI. The CDR3 extends over 17 amino acids. CDR3 sequence reads: CASSPGSRTSGPGELFF.

V and J are TRBV7-3 and TRBJ2-1. This CDR3 region has 14 residues. CDR1 SGHTA and CDR2 FQGTGA come from the germline V gene. The CDR3 sequence is CASSPRGLYNEQFF.

The chain uses TRBV18 and TRBJ2-1; absent DNA, TCRdb's TRBD2 call cannot be checked. Looked up from germline, CDR1 is KGHSH and CDR2 is LQKENI. This CDR3 is built from 17 residues. This CDR3 is CASSGVGGRRSYNEQFF.

V is TRBV20-1 and J is TRBJ1-2; TCRdb's D gene call, TRBD1, goes unchecked for lack of DNA. Germline assignment: CDR1 DFQATT and CDR2 SNEGSKA (reference sequence). CDR3 length: 13 amino acids. The CDR3 sequence: CSAKGQGNVGYTF.

The chain employs TRBV6-2 or TRBV6-3 and TRBJ2-2. Germline-derived CDR1 and CDR2 are MNHEY and SVGEGT. The CDR3 is 13 amino acids. This chain's CDR3 is CASSVTETGELFF.

V is TRBV24-1 and J is TRBJ2-3; the TCRdb D gene call, TRBD1, has no DNA to confirm it. The CDR3 covers 15 residues. Germline V gene sequence: CDR1 KGHDR, CDR2 SFDVKD. CDR3: CATSDFNRDTDTQYF.

The chain combines TRBV12-3 or TRBV12-4 with TRBJ2-2; the D gene TCRdb calls, TRBD1, cannot be checked with no DNA. The CDR3 totals 17 residues. CDR3 sequence: CASSRRPRLDSTGELFF.

The gene calls are TRBV12-3 or TRBV12-4 and TRBJ2-7; TCRdb names TRBD2, which stays unverified in the absence of DNA. The CDR3 contains 16 residues. Here the CDR3 reads CASSRTSGGAIYEQYF.

This rearrangement joins TRBV15 to TRBJ2-1; TCRdb's assignment of TRBD1 cannot be checked, as there is no DNA. The CDR3 runs to 17 residues. Per the germline V gene, CDR1 is LNHNV and CDR2 is YYDKDF (reference sequence). This CDR3 is CATSRDKGRGPYNEQFF.

The chain recombines TRBV12-3 or TRBV12-4 with TRBJ2-7; TCRdb designates TRBD2, a call that cannot be tested without DNA. CDR3 length: 15 amino acids. Here the CDR3 reads CASTASGTSFDEQYF.

The V and J genes are TRBV5-1 and TRBJ2-3; TCRdb picks TRBD2, but there is no DNA to check that call. The germline CDR1 and CDR2 sequences are SGHRS and YFSETQ. The CDR3 covers 18 residues. Here the CDR3 reads CASSATSLAPLSTDTQYF. The whole variable domain, filled in from reference TRBV5-1 and TRBJ2-3, reads KAGVTQTPRYLIKTRGQQVTLSCSPISGHRSVSWYQQTPGQGLQFLFEYFSETQRNKGNFPGRFSGRQFSNSRSEMNVSTLELGDSALYLCASSATSLAPLSTDTQYFGPGTRLTVL.

The chain employs TRBV10-3 and TRBJ2-7; the TCRdb call, TRBD1, lacks DNA for checking. CDR3 length equals 16 residues. CDR1 and CDR2 from the germline V gene are ENHRY and SYGVKD. CDR3 residues: CAISAPGQGATYEQYF.

This chain connects TRBV3-1 to TRBJ1-1. CDR1 LGHDT and CDR2 YNNKEL come from the germline V gene (reference sequence). The CDR3 covers 12 residues. CDR3: CASSQDTYEAFF.

The gene calls are TRBV19 and TRBJ2-1; TCRdb gives TRBD2 as the D gene, but with no DNA this cannot be confirmed. Per the germline V gene, CDR1 is LNHDA and CDR2 is SQIVND (reference sequence). This CDR3 comprises 17 residues. The CDR3 reads CASSLRLAGGRYNEQFF. The complete variable domain, with remaining parts taken from reference TRBV19 and TRBJ2-1, reads DGGITQSPKYLFRKEGQNVTLSCEQNLNHDAMYWYRQDPGQGLRLIYYSQIVNDFQKGDIAEGYSVSREKKESFPLTVTSAQKNPTAFYLCASSLRLAGGRYNEQFFGPGTRLTVL.

The rearrangement uses TRBV6-1 and TRBJ1-2; with no DNA, the TCRdb D assignment of TRBD1 cannot be verified. The CDR3 runs 14 residues. Germline lookup yields CDR1 MNHNS and CDR2 SASEGT. The CDR3 loop reads CAGNQGQRLYGYTF.

V and J are TRBV4-2 and TRBJ2-3; TCRdb's assignment of TRBD1 cannot be checked, as there is no DNA. Per germline, CDR1 LGHNA and CDR2 YNFKEQ. This CDR3 is built from 17 residues. This CDR3 reads CASSQGVAGGGQDTQYF.

The V call is TRBV12-3 or TRBV12-4, the J call TRBJ1-5; TCRdb calls TRBD1, which cannot be checked without DNA. This CDR3 comprises 15 residues. The CDR3 loop is CASSLATRASQPQHF.